This TCR beta chain was captured by sequencing in a study of cytomegalovirus exposure and HLA in healthy donors. Whole-study results and caveats: More clonal expansion characterized HLA-associated TCR beta chains than equally common others in a later analysis. Differences between HLA loci emerged in a later analysis of TCR association rates, with DRB1 most and HLA-C fewest.

PCR involved 60 Vbeta and 13 Jbeta primers. Data came from immunoSEQ multiplex PCR; TCRdb stores just in-frame clones and leaves some out. The sample includes about 81,000 clones, 70% to 85% seen only once; the top ten take roughly 3%. As regards this clone: What it recognizes is unknown.

The source is a man aged 45-60 years in good health and CMV-seropositive. Sequenced sample: PBMCs.

CDR3 DNA: TGTGCCAGCAGTATAGACAGGGAGAGCTATGGCTACACCTTC. Translation gives CASSIDRESYGYTF. The rearrangement joins TRBV28 to TRBJ1-2; 7 positions agree with TRBD1. The length of the CDR3 is 14 residues. The J segment lost 4 bases and the V segment lost 5 bases, leaving 7 bases of the junction unmatched. The V gene's germline CDR1 is MDHEN and CDR2 SYDVKM.